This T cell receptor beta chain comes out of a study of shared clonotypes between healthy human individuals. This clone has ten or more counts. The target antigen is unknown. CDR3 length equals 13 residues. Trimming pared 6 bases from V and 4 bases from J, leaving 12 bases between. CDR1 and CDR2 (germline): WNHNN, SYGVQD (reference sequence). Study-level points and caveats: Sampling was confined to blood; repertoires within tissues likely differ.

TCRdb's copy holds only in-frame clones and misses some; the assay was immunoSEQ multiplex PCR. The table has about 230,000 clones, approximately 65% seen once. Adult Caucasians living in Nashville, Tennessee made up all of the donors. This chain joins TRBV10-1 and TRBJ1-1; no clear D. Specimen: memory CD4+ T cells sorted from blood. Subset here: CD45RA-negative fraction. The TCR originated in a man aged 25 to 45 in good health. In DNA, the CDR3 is TGCGCCAGCAGCCCTCTTGGGCCCACTGAAGCTTTCTTT. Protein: CASSPLGPTEAFF.